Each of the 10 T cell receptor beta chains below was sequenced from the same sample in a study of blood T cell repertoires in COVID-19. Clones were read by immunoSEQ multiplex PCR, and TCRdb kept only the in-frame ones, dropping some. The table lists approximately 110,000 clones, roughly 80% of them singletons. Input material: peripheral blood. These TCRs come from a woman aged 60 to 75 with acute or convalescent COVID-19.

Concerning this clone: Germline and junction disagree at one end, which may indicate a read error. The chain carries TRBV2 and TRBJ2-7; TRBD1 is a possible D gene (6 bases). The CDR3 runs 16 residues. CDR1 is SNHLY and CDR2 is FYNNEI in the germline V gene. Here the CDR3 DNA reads TGTGCCAGCAGTGAAAATACAGGGAGTCGGAGTTCGCGGCTCGGGTTC. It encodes CASSENTGSRSSRLGF.

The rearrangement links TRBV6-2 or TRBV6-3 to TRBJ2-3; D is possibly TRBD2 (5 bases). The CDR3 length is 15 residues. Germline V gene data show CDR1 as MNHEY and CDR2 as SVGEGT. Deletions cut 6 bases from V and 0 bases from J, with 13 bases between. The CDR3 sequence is CASSLNTRSTDTQYF. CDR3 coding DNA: TGTGCCAGCAGCCTCAATACTAGGAGCACAGATACGCAGTATTTT.

CDR3 in DNA: TGTGCCACCAGCCCCGGGGGGGGCTCTGGAAACACCATATATTTT. It yields the protein CATSPGGGSGNTIYF. The chain uses TRBV15 and TRBJ1-3; D is possibly TRBD1 (5 bases). Trimming took 5 bases from V and 0 from J, leaving 11 bases between them. The CDR3 has 15 residues. The germline V gene has CDR1 LNHNV and CDR2 YYDKDF (reference sequence).

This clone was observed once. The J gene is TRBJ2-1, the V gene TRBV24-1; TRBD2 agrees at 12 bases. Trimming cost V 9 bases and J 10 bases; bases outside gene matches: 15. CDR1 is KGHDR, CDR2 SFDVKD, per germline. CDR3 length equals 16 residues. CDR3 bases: TGTGCCACCCTCGACAAAAAAGGGACTAGCGGGTCGGAGCAGTTCTTC. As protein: CATLDKKGTSGSEQFF.

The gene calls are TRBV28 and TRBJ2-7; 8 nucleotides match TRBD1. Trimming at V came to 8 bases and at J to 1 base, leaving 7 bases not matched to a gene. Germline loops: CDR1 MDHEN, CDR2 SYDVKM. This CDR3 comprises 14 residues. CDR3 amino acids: CASLTGTGSYEQYF. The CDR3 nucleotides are TGTGCCAGCCTAACCGGGACAGGTTCCTACGAGCAGTACTTC.

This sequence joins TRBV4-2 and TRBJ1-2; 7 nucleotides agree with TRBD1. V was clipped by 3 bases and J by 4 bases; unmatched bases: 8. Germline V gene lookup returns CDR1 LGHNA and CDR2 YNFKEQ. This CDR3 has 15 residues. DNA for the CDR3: TGTGCCAGCAGCCAGATAACAGGGGAAGTCTATGGCTACACCTTC. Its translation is CASSQITGEVYGYTF.

Written as DNA, the CDR3 is TGTGCCAGCAGCTCCAATCCACTAGCGGCAATTTCCTACAATGAGCAGTTCTTC. This gives the protein CASSSNPLAAISYNEQFF. The V call is TRBV7-2, the J call TRBJ2-1; 8 positions agree with TRBD2. CDR1 is SGHTA, CDR2 FQGNSA, per germline. This CDR3 region has 18 residues. The junction had 12 bases not matched to a gene; V was cut back by 4 bases and J by 1 base. The complete variable domain, with remaining parts taken from reference TRBV7-2 and TRBJ2-1, reads GAGVSQSPSNKVTEKGKDVELRCDPISGHTALYWYRQSLGQGLEFLIYFQGNSAPDKSGLPSDRFSAERTGGSVSTLTIQRTQQEDSAVYLCASSSNPLAAISYNEQFFGPGTRLTVL.

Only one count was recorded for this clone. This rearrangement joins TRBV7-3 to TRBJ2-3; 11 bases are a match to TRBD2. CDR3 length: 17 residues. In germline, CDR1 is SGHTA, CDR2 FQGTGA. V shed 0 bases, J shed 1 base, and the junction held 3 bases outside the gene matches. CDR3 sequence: CASSLTGSGRGTDTQYF. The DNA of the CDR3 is TGTGCCAGCAGCTTAACGGGTAGCGGGAGGGGCACAGATACGCAGTATTTT. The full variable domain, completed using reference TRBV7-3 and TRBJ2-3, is GAGVSQTPSNKVTEKGKYVELRCDPISGHTALYWYRQSLGQGPEFLIYFQGTGAADDSGLPNDRFFAVRPEGSVSTLKIQRTERGDSAVYLCASSLTGSGRGTDTQYFGPGTRLTVL.

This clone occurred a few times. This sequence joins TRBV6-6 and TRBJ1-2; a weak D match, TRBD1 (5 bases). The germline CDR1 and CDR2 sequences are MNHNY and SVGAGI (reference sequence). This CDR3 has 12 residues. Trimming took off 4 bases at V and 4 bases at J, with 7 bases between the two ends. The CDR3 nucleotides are TGTGCCAGCAGTTTAGGGGCCTATGGCTACACCTTC. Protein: CASSLGAYGYTF.

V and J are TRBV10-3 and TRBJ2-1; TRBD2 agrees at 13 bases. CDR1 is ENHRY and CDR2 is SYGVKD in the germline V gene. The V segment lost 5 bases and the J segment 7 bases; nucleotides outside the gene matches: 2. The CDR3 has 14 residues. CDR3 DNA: TGTGCCATCAGTAGGACTAGCGGGAGTAATGAGCAGTTCTTC. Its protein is CAISRTSGSNEQFF.